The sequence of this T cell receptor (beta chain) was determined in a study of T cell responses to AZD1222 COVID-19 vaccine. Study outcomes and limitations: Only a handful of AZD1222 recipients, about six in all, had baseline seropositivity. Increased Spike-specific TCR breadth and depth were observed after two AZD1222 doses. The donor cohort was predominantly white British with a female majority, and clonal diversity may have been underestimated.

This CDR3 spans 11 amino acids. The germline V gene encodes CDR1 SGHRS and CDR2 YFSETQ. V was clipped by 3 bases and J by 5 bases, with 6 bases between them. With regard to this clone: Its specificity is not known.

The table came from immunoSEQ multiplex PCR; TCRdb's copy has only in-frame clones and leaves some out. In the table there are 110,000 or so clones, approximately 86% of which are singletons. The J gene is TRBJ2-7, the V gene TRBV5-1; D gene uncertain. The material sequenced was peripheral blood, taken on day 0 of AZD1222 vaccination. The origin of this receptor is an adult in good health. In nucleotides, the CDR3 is TGCGCCAGCAGCTGGAAAAACGAGCAGTACTTC. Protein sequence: CASSWKNEQYF.